Sequencing of this T cell receptor beta chain was carried out in a study of CD8+CD57+ T cells in acquired aplastic anemia. This clonotype turned up a few times. Germline V gene sequence: CDR1 MGHRA, CDR2 YSYEKL. The CDR3 is 18 residues long. V was clipped by 3 bases and J by 6 bases; unmatched bases: 12. It was genomic DNA that served as the template for profiling TCR beta VDJ and CDR3. TCRdb reprocessed the reads with MiXCR, giving one entry per CDR3 protein. The data contain about 210,000 distinct CDR3 sequences, about a third of them singletons. Sequenced: sorted CD4+, CD8+, or CD8+CD57+ T cells (not recorded which) from PBMCs. The receptor comes from a human donor in good health, serving as a control. The gene calls are TRBV4-1 and TRBJ2-2; TRBD1 matches at 11 bases. This chain's CDR3 is CASSQEWTGGAVSGELFF. For the CDR3, the DNA is TGCGCCAGCAGCCAGGAGTGGACAGGGGGCGCGGTGTCCGGGGAGCTGTTTTTT.